These 32 T cell receptor beta chains came from one sample sequenced in a study of T cell responses to AZD1222 COVID-19 vaccine. Only in-frame clones appear in the TCRdb table, and some are missing; sequencing was by immunoSEQ multiplex PCR. The sample carries some 120,000 clones, roughly 90% recorded once. The sample here was peripheral blood, taken on day 0 of AZD1222 vaccination. The source of these receptors is an adult in good health.

This clone was counted a single time. J is TRBJ2-5 and V is TRBV10-3; D ambiguous. Germline V lookup: CDR1 ENHRY, CDR2 SYGVKD. There are 13 residues in the CDR3. The V and J ends lost 4 bases and 5 bases respectively, with 11 bases between them. The CDR3 protein is CAISATSEETQYF. Here the CDR3 DNA reads TGTGCCATCAGTGCAACCAGCGAGGAGACCCAGTACTTC.

In its sample, this clone was seen once. This sequence joins TRBV28 and TRBJ2-7; tentative D call: TRBD1 (6 bases). The CDR3 has 16 residues. V was trimmed by 2 bases and J by 0 bases, leaving 14 bases between them. Germline V gives CDR1 MDHEN, CDR2 SYDVKM. The CDR3 DNA reads TGTGCCAGCAGTTTAGGCCCGGGACAATCCTCCTACGAGCAGTACTTC. This translates into CASSLGPGQSSYEQYF.

V gene TRBV27 combines with J gene TRBJ1-5, with D possibly matching TRBD1 (5 bases). Per the germline V gene, CDR1 is MNHEY and CDR2 is SMNVEV (reference sequence). V was cut by 5 bases and J by 0 bases, with 8 bases left in between. This CDR3 spans 14 amino acids. Written as DNA, the CDR3 is TGTGCCAGCAGTGGACATCGTAGCAATCAGCCCCAGCATTTT. Translating gives CASSGHRSNQPQHF.

V and J are TRBV5-1 and TRBJ1-2; the match to TRBD1 covers 8 bases. Germline CDR1 is SGHRS and CDR2 is YFSETQ. Trimming removed 6 bases from V and 7 bases from J; junction bases left unmatched: 17. This CDR3 has 16 amino acids. This CDR3 is CASTFGTGGLGGGYTF. CDR3 nucleotides: TGCGCCAGCACCTTCGGGACAGGAGGTCTTGGCGGTGGCTACACCTTC.

The J gene is TRBJ1-2, the V gene TRBV7-9; a possible D gene is TRBD1 (5 bases). Germline CDR1 and CDR2: SEHNR and FQNEAQ (reference sequence). The CDR3 sequence is 15 residues long. V lost 4 bases and J 3 bases, leaving 15 bases between the germline ends. The CDR3 nucleotides read TGTGCCAGCAGCTCCGGGACCCTAAACTACTATGGCTACACCTTC. Its protein is CASSSGTLNYYGYTF.

The chain couples TRBV18 to TRBJ2-1, with 8 positions matching TRBD1. Per the germline V gene, CDR1 is KGHSH and CDR2 is LQKENI. The CDR3 contains 16 residues. The V gene end was trimmed by 0 bases and the J gene end by 4 bases; junction bases not matched to a gene: 5. The CDR3 spells CASSPPGRGLYNEQFF. Here the CDR3 DNA reads TGTGCCAGCTCACCACCGGGCAGGGGGCTATACAATGAGCAGTTCTTC.

The chain links TRBV2 to TRBJ2-7; TRBD1 is a possible D gene (6 bases). Per germline, CDR1 SNHLY and CDR2 FYNNEI. V dropped 6 bases and J dropped 3 bases, with 9 bases sitting between them. CDR3 length equals 12 residues. CDR3 in amino acids: CASSEQGYEQYF. In DNA, the CDR3 is TGTGCCAGCAGCGAACAGGGCTACGAGCAGTACTTC.

The CDR3: CASSADRGNTEAFF. The CDR3 DNA reads TGTGCCAGCAGCGCGGACAGGGGGAACACTGAAGCTTTCTTT. This rearrangement joins TRBV5-4 to TRBJ1-1, with 9 bases that match TRBD1. Germline V gene sequence: CDR1 SGHNT, CDR2 YYREEE (reference sequence). Germline trimming cut 4 bases from V and 1 base from J; bases unmatched to any gene: 2. The CDR3 covers 14 residues.

The gene calls are TRBV3-1 (or the pseudogene TRBV3-2) and TRBJ2-3; 10 positions match TRBD1. The CDR3 consists of 17 residues. Germline CDR1 is LGHDT and CDR2 is YNNKEL (reference sequence). Germline trimming cut 0 bases from V and 3 bases from J; bases unmatched to any gene: 6. CDR3 in DNA: TGTGCCAGCAGCCAAGACCGTCGGACAGGGGGGACAGATACGCAGTATTTT. It specifies CASSQDRRTGGTDTQYF.

The chain joins TRBV6-5 to TRBJ1-5; maybe TRBD1 (5 bases). V lost 6 bases and J lost 4, with 13 bases in between. The V gene's germline CDR1 is MNHEY and CDR2 SVGAGI. This CDR3 is built from 14 residues. The CDR3 region is CASSRGGWNQPQHF. Here the CDR3 DNA reads TGTGCCAGCAGCCGGGGGGGGTGGAATCAGCCCCAGCATTTT.

CDR3 sequence (DNA): TGTGCCGGCAAGGACAGGGCGGAATCACCCCTCCACTTT. This translates into CAGKDRAESPLHF. The chain is built from TRBV30 and TRBJ1-6; 8 positions match TRBD1. The V gene's germline CDR1 is GTSNPN and CDR2 SVGIG (reference sequence). J gave up 10 bases and V 8 bases, and 10 bases lay outside the gene matches. The CDR3 is 13 residues long. Complete variable domain (other parts from reference TRBV30 and TRBJ1-6): SQTIHQWPATLVQPVGSPLSLECTVEGTSNPNLYWYRQAAGRGLQLLFYSVGIGQISSEVPQNLSASRPQDRQFILSSKKLLLSDSGFYLCAGKDRAESPLHFGNGTRLTVT.

CDR3 residues: CASSPPSSQDQPQHF. In DNA, the CDR3 is TGTGCCAGCTCACCACCTAGCAGTCAAGATCAGCCCCAGCATTTT. The rearrangement joins TRBV18 to TRBJ1-5; D not certain. V lost 0 bases, J lost 5 bases, and 11 bases lay in between. CDR1 KGHSH and CDR2 LQKENI come from the germline V gene. The CDR3 totals 15 residues.

About this clone: This sample includes further DNA sequences coding for the same CDR3. This sequence joins TRBV2 and TRBJ2-5; the D gene is possibly TRBD2 (5 bases). Germline values: CDR1 SNHLY, CDR2 FYNNEI. The CDR3 has 12 amino acids. Trimming removed 1 base at V and 5 bases at J, with 5 bases between. DNA of the CDR3: TGTGCCAGCAGTGAAGGAGGGGAGACCCAGTACTTC. Encoded protein: CASSEGGETQYF.

The chain's CDR3 is CASSYLSWGGLNEQYF. CDR3 sequence (DNA): TGTGCCAGCAGTTACCTCTCGTGGGGGGGCTTAAACGAGCAGTACTTC. V usage is TRBV6-5 and J usage is TRBJ2-7; D is perhaps TRBD2 (7 bases). Germline CDR1 MNHEY, CDR2 SVGAGI. V lost 2 bases and J 5 bases, leaving 19 bases between the germline ends. The CDR3 contains 16 residues.

The DNA of the CDR3 is TGTGCCAGCGGAACGGGATCAGACTATGGCTACACCTTC. It translates to CASGTGSDYGYTF. This chain connects TRBV28 to TRBJ1-2; unclear D gene. V gave up 8 bases and J gave up 3 bases, with 13 bases separating them. From germline, CDR1 is MDHEN and CDR2 SYDVKM. The CDR3 runs 13 residues.

The chain joins TRBV20-1 to TRBJ2-5; the D gene could be TRBD1 or TRBD2 (6 bases each). Germline V gene data show CDR1 as DFQATT and CDR2 as SNEGSKA (reference sequence). Deletions cut 6 bases from V and 5 bases from J, with 19 bases between. This CDR3 spans 14 amino acids. For the CDR3, the DNA is TGCAGTGCGAGTACAGGGACTGGGGGCGAGACCCAGTACTTC. This translates into CSASTGTGGETQYF.

This chain uses TRBV5-5 with TRBJ1-3; D uncertain. The germline V gene encodes CDR1 SGHKS and CDR2 YYEKEE (reference sequence). V lost 0 bases to trimming and J lost 0 bases, with 7 bases between them. The CDR3 covers 15 residues. The CDR3 loop is CASSLDGGSGNTIYF. The CDR3 nucleotides read TGTGCCAGCAGCTTGGACGGAGGCTCTGGAAACACCATATATTTT.

This clone was observed a few times. The J gene is TRBJ2-2, the V gene TRBV7-9, with D uncertain. Germline-derived CDR1 and CDR2 are SEHNR and FQNEAQ (reference sequence). The CDR3 runs to 12 residues. V lost 3 bases and J 6 bases, leaving 5 bases between the germline ends. The CDR3 region has the DNA TGTGCCAGCAGCTTCTCAGCCGGGGAGCTGTTTTTT. Its translation is CASSFSAGELFF.

The rearrangement joins TRBV19 to TRBJ2-7; D call uncertain. Germline V gene lookup returns CDR1 LNHDA and CDR2 SQIVND (reference sequence). The CDR3 totals 14 residues. Trimming stripped 1 base from V and 5 bases from J, with 12 bases between. CDR3 region: CASSIGRPRNEQYF. In DNA form, the CDR3 reads TGTGCCAGTAGTATAGGTCGGCCGAGGAACGAGCAGTACTTC.

The genes are TRBV27 and TRBJ2-7; either TRBD1 or TRBD2 may supply D (5 bases each). The CDR3 runs to 12 residues. In germline, CDR1 is MNHEY, CDR2 SMNVEV (reference sequence). The V gene lost 4 bases and the J gene lost 6 bases, with 10 bases spanning the gap. CDR3 protein: CASSSSGLEQYF. CDR3 DNA sequence: TGTGCCAGCAGTTCCTCGGGGCTCGAGCAGTACTTC.

Only a few counts were recorded for this clone. This rearrangement joins TRBV3-1 (or the pseudogene TRBV3-2) to TRBJ2-7; D gene unclear. The CDR3 loop spans 14 amino acids. The germline gives CDR1 LGHDT, CDR2 YNNKEL (reference sequence). V lost 0 bases, J lost 1 base, and 7 bases lay in between. In nucleotides, the CDR3 is TGTGCCAGCAGCCAAGATGACATTTCCTACGAGCAGTACTTC. Translation: CASSQDDISYEQYF.

The chain couples TRBV3-1 (or the pseudogene TRBV3-2) to TRBJ2-5; TRBD2 agrees at 11 bases. The CDR3 length is 14 residues. J was trimmed by 5 bases and V by 6 bases; bases with no gene match: 5. The germline V gene has CDR1 LGHDT and CDR2 YNNKEL (reference sequence). CDR3 protein: CASRLAGAMETQYF. Written as DNA, the CDR3 is TGTGCCAGCAGACTAGCGGGAGCGATGGAGACCCAGTACTTC.

The CDR3 sequence: CASSLVGSSYEQYF. The CDR3 DNA reads as TGTGCCAGCAGCTTGGTTGGGTCTTCCTACGAGCAGTACTTC. The rearrangement links TRBV5-6 to TRBJ2-7; D is ambiguous. This CDR3 comprises 14 residues. The germline gives CDR1 SGHDT, CDR2 YYEEEE. V gave up 0 bases and J gave up 1 base, with 8 bases separating them. Combining the CDR3 with reference TRBV5-6 and TRBJ2-7 gives the whole variable domain DAGVTQSPTHLIKTRGQQVTLRCSPKSGHDTVSWYQQALGQGPQFIFQYYEEEERQRGNFPDRFSGHQFPNYSSELNVNALLLGDSALYLCASSLVGSSYEQYFGPGTRLTVT.

The V call is TRBV2, the J call TRBJ2-5; D gene uncertain. V was shortened by 3 bases and J by 5 bases, with 16 bases between the two germline ends. CDR1 is SNHLY and CDR2 is FYNNEI in the germline V gene. This CDR3 is 15 amino acids long. The DNA of the CDR3 is TGTGCCAGCAGTGATGCTAAAGGGCCAAGCGAGACCCAGTACTTC. Translated, it gives CASSDAKGPSETQYF. Based on the CDR3 plus reference TRBV2 and TRBJ2-5, the full variable domain is EPEVTQTPSHQVTQMGQEVILRCVPISNHLYFYWYRQILGQKVEFLVSFYNNEISEKSEIFDDQFSVERPDGSNFTLKIRSTKLEDSAMYFCASSDAKGPSETQYFGPGTRLLVL.

The chain recombines TRBV9 with TRBJ1-2; the D gene is possibly TRBD1 (6 bases). V was cut by 3 bases and J by 5 bases, with 17 bases left in between. Germline lookup yields CDR1 SGDLS and CDR2 YYNGEE. The CDR3 covers 15 residues. Here the CDR3 DNA reads TGTGCCAGCAGCGATACCAGGGGCGGGTCGTATGGCTACACCTTC. It encodes CASSDTRGGSYGYTF.

The gene calls are TRBV29-1 and TRBJ2-7; 8 bases are a match to TRBD1. Germline lookup yields CDR1 SQVTM and CDR2 ANQGSEA. The length of the CDR3 is 14 residues. V was clipped by 5 bases and J by 2 bases; unmatched bases: 8. The CDR3 sequence is CSVTGTGSTYEQYF. The CDR3 DNA reads as TGCAGCGTTACCGGGACAGGAAGTACCTACGAGCAGTACTTC.

As regards this clone: This sample includes further DNA sequences coding for the same CDR3. This chain uses TRBV18 with TRBJ2-7; possible D gene TRBD1, 5 bases. CDR3 length: 13 amino acids. Trimming shortened V by 2 bases and J by 3 bases, and 8 bases separated the two germline ends. Germline CDR1 and CDR2: KGHSH and LQKENI. CDR3 DNA sequence: TGTGCCAGCTCACCAGGACACGGCTACGAGCAGTACTTC. Its translation: CASSPGHGYEQYF. Looking up the rest from reference TRBV18 and TRBJ2-7 gives the full variable domain: NAGVMQNPRHLVRRRGQEARLRCSPMKGHSHVYWYRQLPEEGLKFMVYLQKENIIDESGMPKERFSAEFPKEGPSILRIQQVVRGDSAAYFCASSPGHGYEQYFGPGTRLTVT.

The rearrangement uses TRBV7-9 and TRBJ2-2, with no clear D. The CDR3 spans 13 residues. The germline V gene encodes CDR1 SEHNR and CDR2 FQNEAQ (reference sequence). V was trimmed by 10 bases and J by 2 bases, leaving 11 bases between them. CDR3 in DNA: TGTGCCATCTCGAGCCAAAACACCGGGGAGCTGTTTTTT. Its translation is CAISSQNTGELFF.

The chain is built from TRBV2 and TRBJ2-7; possible D gene TRBD2, 6 bases. The germline gives CDR1 SNHLY, CDR2 FYNNEI. There are 10 residues in the CDR3. The V gene lost 8 bases and the J gene lost 6 bases, with 8 bases spanning the gap. CDR3: CASSSAEQYF. The CDR3 nucleotides read TGTGCCAGCTCTAGCGCCGAGCAGTACTTC.

The V and J genes are TRBV7-9 and TRBJ2-1; 9 bases are a match to TRBD2. The CDR3 contains 13 residues. The germline gives CDR1 SEHNR, CDR2 FQNEAQ (reference sequence). The CDR3 DNA is TGTCTCCTTAGCGGGAGCTCCTACAATGAGCAGTTCTTC. This gives the protein CLLSGSSYNEQFF. Filled out from reference TRBV7-9 and TRBJ2-1, the complete variable domain reads DTGVSQNPRHKITKRGQNVTFRCDPISEHNRLYWYRQTLGQGPEFLTYFQNEAQLEKSRLLSDRFSAERPKGSFSTLEIQRTEQGDSAMYLCLLSGSSYNEQFFGPGTRLTVL.

The rearrangement links TRBV6-5 to TRBJ1-2; D ambiguous. Trimming removed 0 bases from V and 4 bases from J, with 9 bases in between. The CDR3 covers 14 residues. The germline CDR1 and CDR2 sequences are MNHEY and SVGAGI. The CDR3 DNA follows: TGTGCCAGCAGTTACTCGTCCATCGCCTATGGCTACACCTTC. Its protein product is CASSYSSIAYGYTF.

This chain uses TRBV6-5 with TRBJ2-7, with no clear D. This CDR3 contains 12 residues. CDR1 and CDR2 from the germline V gene are MNHEY and SVGAGI. Trimming shortened V by 7 bases and J by 4 bases, and 11 bases separated the two germline ends. CDR3 protein: CASKSEIYEQYF. In DNA form, the CDR3 reads TGTGCCAGCAAGTCAGAGATTTACGAGCAGTACTTC.